These 27 T cell receptor beta chains share one sample of origin, sequenced in a study of blood T cells in healthy people across ages. PCR was performed a second time for about 6 to 11 cycles using a sample-barcoded 5' primer and a J-beta primer mix. Using its own MiXCR run on the 5' RACE reads, TCRdb lists one record per CDR3 protein. Of about 800,000 distinct CDR3 sequences listed, roughly 64% are singletons. Sequencing input: blood. These receptors were collected from a young man in good health.

The chain couples TRBV14 to TRBJ2-7; possibly TRBD1 for D (5 bases). The V gene's germline CDR1 is SGHDN and CDR2 FVKESK. With 0 bases removed from V and 3 bases from J, the gap between germline ends came to 21 bases. The CDR3 loop spans 18 amino acids. As DNA, the CDR3 is TGTGCCAGCAGCCAAGACCCCAGGGATGGGAAAACGAACTACGAGCAGTACTTC. This translates into CASSQDPRDGKTNYEQYF.

The rearrangement uses TRBV4-3 and TRBJ2-3; TRBD1 might be the D (5 bases). The CDR3 has 15 residues. The germline CDR1 and CDR2 sequences are LGHNA and YSLEER. V lost 2 bases, J lost 1 base, and 10 bases lay in between. The CDR3 DNA is TGCGCCAGCAGCCAACTAGGGGTGGGCACAGATACGCAGTATTTT. Translation gives CASSQLGVGTDTQYF.

The V call is TRBV4-2, the J call TRBJ2-6, with a weak D call TRBD1 (5 bases). Germline CDR1 LGHNA, CDR2 YNFKEQ. The CDR3 consists of 18 residues. V lost 4 bases and J lost 4, with 20 bases in between. The CDR3 reads CASSLGEDTRFGANVLTF. The CDR3 bases are TGTGCCAGCAGCCTTGGAGAGGACACCCGGTTCGGGGCCAACGTCCTGACTTTC.

This chain connects TRBV5-6 to TRBJ1-1; D is unclear. The CDR3 is 17 amino acids. Trimming stripped 0 bases from V and 1 base from J, with 16 bases between. Germline V gene data show CDR1 as SGHDT and CDR2 as YYEEEE. This CDR3 is CASSLAEGGRRNTEAFF. The CDR3 nucleotides are TGTGCCAGCAGCTTGGCCGAGGGAGGGCGTCGGAACACTGAAGCTTTCTTT.

This clonotype turned up a few times. The chain carries TRBV7-2 and TRBJ2-5, with 10 bases lining up with TRBD2. V was pared by 5 bases and J by 7 bases, with 10 bases of the junction left unmatched. The CDR3 runs 15 residues. Germline CDR1 and CDR2: SGHTA and FQGNSA. For the CDR3, the DNA is TGTGCCAGCAGCGCCACTAGCGGGAAAATGGGGACCCAGTACTTC. Its translation: CASSATSGKMGTQYF.

V usage is TRBV12-3 or TRBV12-4 and J usage is TRBJ1-1; 10 nucleotides line up with TRBD1. This CDR3 is built from 14 residues. The ends lost 3 bases at V and 8 bases at J; junction bases unmatched: 6. The CDR3 is CASSLGTGALEAFF. For the CDR3, the DNA is TGTGCCAGCAGTTTGGGGACAGGGGCCTTAGAAGCTTTCTTT.

There are a few counts of this clonotype. This sequence joins TRBV5-4 and TRBJ2-3; 11 bases agree with TRBD2. CDR3 size: 17 residues. V was clipped by 4 bases and J by 3 bases; unmatched bases: 10. Germline V gives CDR1 SGHNT, CDR2 YYREEE (reference sequence). The CDR3 DNA reads as TGTGCCAGCAGCCCACCTAGCGGGGGGCGCAAGACAGATACGCAGTATTTT. As protein: CASSPPSGGRKTDTQYF.

This chain uses TRBV30 with TRBJ2-7; 9 bases are shared with TRBD1. Germline assignment: CDR1 GTSNPN and CDR2 SVGIG (reference sequence). The CDR3 consists of 14 residues. V gave up 4 bases and J gave up 4 bases; unmatched junction bases: 8. The CDR3 here is CAWNPGTGWYEQYF. CDR3 coding DNA: TGTGCCTGGAACCCCGGGACAGGGTGGTACGAGCAGTACTTC.

This clonotype was recorded a few times. The rearrangement joins TRBV20-1 to TRBJ2-7, with TRBD2 matching 8 bases. CDR1 is DFQATT and CDR2 is SNEGSKA in the germline V gene (reference sequence). This CDR3 region has 14 residues. V gave up 0 bases and J gave up 4 bases; unmatched junction bases: 5. CDR3 DNA sequence: TGCAGTGCTAGAGATAGCGGGATCGAGTACGAGCAGTACTTC. Its protein product is CSARDSGIEYEQYF.

A single count supports this clonotype. A much larger clone differs by one base, so this may be a read error. The chain uses TRBV20-1 and TRBJ2-1; 8 nucleotides agree with TRBD2. The J call could be wrong; TRBJ2-7 is a better fit for the DNA end. This CDR3 is 14 amino acids long. CDR1 DFQATT and CDR2 SNEGSKA come from the germline V gene (reference sequence). CDR3 residues: CSARPGLDYNEQYF. CDR3 in DNA: TGCAGTGCTAGACCGGGACTAGACTACAATGAGCAGTACTTC.

The CDR3 bases are TGTGCCAGCGCGGGGGGGACAGCTAATTACGAGCAGTACTTC. Translation gives CASAGGTANYEQYF. J is TRBJ2-7 and V is TRBV7-2; 9 bases are shared with TRBD2. CDR1 and CDR2 from the germline V gene are SGHTA and FQGNSA. This CDR3 region has 14 residues. J lost 4 bases, V lost 8 bases, and 9 bases had no gene match.

The chain has TRBV11-2 and TRBJ1-4; D gene ambiguous. Trimming left V 5 bases short and J 1 base short, with 14 bases between. The CDR3 spans 16 residues. Germline CDR1 reads SGHAT; CDR2 reads FQNNGV. In nucleotides, the CDR3 is TGTGCCAGCAGCCAACTGGGAGGAGGAACTAATGAAAAACTGTTTTTT. Its protein is CASSQLGGGTNEKLFF.

The chain couples TRBV6-1 to TRBJ2-2; 8 bases match TRBD1. The CDR3 loop spans 16 amino acids. After removal of 2 bases from V and 4 bases from J, the junction contained 6 bases not matched to a gene. Per germline, CDR1 MNHNS and CDR2 SASEGT. The CDR3 here is CASSERTGLVTGELFF. The DNA for the CDR3 is TGTGCCAGCAGTGAAAGGACAGGGCTGGTCACCGGGGAGCTGTTTTTT.

In its sample, this clonotype was seen a few times. The chain recombines TRBV7-2 with TRBJ2-7, with a tentative D call TRBD1 (5 bases). V lost 6 bases and J 8 bases, leaving 14 bases between the germline ends. The CDR3 extends over 12 amino acids. CDR1 and CDR2 from the germline V gene are SGHTA and FQGNSA. The chain's CDR3 is CASRSDRYQQYF. CDR3 DNA: TGTGCCAGCAGGTCAGACAGATATCAGCAGTACTTC.

The chain combines TRBV9 with TRBJ1-4; TRBD1 is a possible D gene (5 bases). This CDR3 is 17 amino acids long. Trimming removed 5 bases at V and 0 bases at J, with 17 bases between. Per the germline V gene, CDR1 is SGDLS and CDR2 is YYNGEE. CDR3 protein: CASRAGRSETTNEKLFF. DNA of the CDR3: TGTGCCAGCAGGGCGGGGCGGAGTGAGACAACTAATGAAAAACTGTTTTTT.

This clonotype came up a few times. This rearrangement joins TRBV15 to TRBJ1-4; D remains unclear. V was pared by 0 bases and J by 5 bases, with 10 bases between. CDR3 size: 15 residues. The V gene's germline CDR1 is LNHNV and CDR2 YYDKDF (reference sequence). CDR3 nucleotide sequence: TGTGCCACCAGCAGAGAAGTTGGGGAGAATGAAAAACTGTTTTTT. The encoded protein is CATSREVGENEKLFF.

This clonotype was detected only a few times. V is TRBV20-1 and J is TRBJ2-1, with D possibly being TRBD2 (6 bases). The CDR3 has 13 amino acids. Trimming took 5 bases from V and 8 from J, leaving 16 bases between them. Germline CDR1 is DFQATT and CDR2 is SNEGSKA (reference sequence). CDR3 in DNA: TGCAGTGCTCTCAATCGGGGGACGGATGAGCAGTTCTTC. Residues: CSALNRGTDEQFF.

The table lists this clonotype with a few counts. Here the CDR3 DNA reads TGCGCCAGCAGTAACTCCGGGACTAGCGGGGCACGAGGAGATACGCAGTATTTT. Translated, it gives CASSNSGTSGARGDTQYF. The chain joins TRBV5-1 to TRBJ2-3; the match to TRBD2 covers 13 bases. CDR3 length: 18 residues. Germline V gene data show CDR1 as SGHRS and CDR2 as YFSETQ. Germline trimming cut 5 bases from V and 5 bases from J; bases unmatched to any gene: 14.

The chain combines TRBV5-1 with TRBJ2-1; 7 bases line up with TRBD2. Trimming cost V 4 bases and J 4 bases; bases outside gene matches: 11. The CDR3 is made up of 16 amino acids. Germline V gene sequence: CDR1 SGHRS, CDR2 YFSETQ. The CDR3 here is CASSLGEGTVYNEQFF. The DNA for the CDR3 is TGCGCCAGCAGCCTCGGGGAGGGGACGGTATACAATGAGCAGTTCTTC. The whole variable domain, filled in from reference TRBV5-1 and TRBJ2-1, reads KAGVTQTPRYLIKTRGQQVTLSCSPISGHRSVSWYQQTPGQGLQFLFEYFSETQRNKGNFPGRFSGRQFSNSRSEMNVSTLELGDSALYLCASSLGEGTVYNEQFFGPGTRLTVL.

This chain joins TRBV6-5 and TRBJ2-1; D unresolved. Germline-derived CDR1 and CDR2 are MNHEY and SVGAGI. V was trimmed by 2 bases and J by 0 bases, leaving 8 bases between them. The CDR3 is 15 amino acids. For the CDR3, the DNA is TGTGCCAGCAGTTACGAGGCATACTCCTACAATGAGCAGTTCTTC. It specifies CASSYEAYSYNEQFF.

The chain joins TRBV4-2 to TRBJ2-3; TRBD2 agrees at 10 bases. J was trimmed by 2 bases and V by 4 bases; bases with no gene match: 3. From germline, CDR1 is LGHNA and CDR2 YNFKEQ. This CDR3 comprises 15 residues. The CDR3 DNA sequence: TGTGCCAGCAGCCCCCTAGCGGGGGTCACAGATACGCAGTATTTT. The encoded protein is CASSPLAGVTDTQYF.

The chain recombines TRBV29-1 with TRBJ1-1; D may be TRBD1 (5 bases). Germline CDR1 and CDR2: SQVTM and ANQGSEA. The CDR3 contains 13 residues. Trimming removed 3 bases at V and 0 bases at J, with 8 bases between. CDR3 region: CSVDKGLNTEAFF. CDR3 coding DNA: TGCAGCGTTGATAAGGGACTGAACACTGAAGCTTTCTTT.

The V call is TRBV29-1, the J call TRBJ2-1, with TRBD1 as a possible D gene (7 bases). Germline values: CDR1 SQVTM, CDR2 ANQGSEA. This CDR3 comprises 13 residues. V was pared by 6 bases and J by 9 bases, with 18 bases between. The CDR3 DNA follows: TGCAGCGTGACAGGGATTTTGGGAGGTGAGCAGTTCTTC. It translates to CSVTGILGGEQFF.

Only a few counts were recorded for this clonotype. V and J are TRBV29-1 and TRBJ2-1; 7 positions match TRBD1. The germline V gene encodes CDR1 SQVTM and CDR2 ANQGSEA. The V and J ends lost 7 bases and 0 bases, in that order; junction bases with no gene match: 9. The CDR3 totals 15 residues. In nucleotides, the CDR3 is TGCAGCGGGAAACAGGGGATGGTCTCCTACAATGAGCAGTTCTTC. This sequence encodes CSGKQGMVSYNEQFF.

V is TRBV7-2 and J is TRBJ2-1; weak D call: TRBD2 (5 bases). The CDR3 runs 15 residues. Germline CDR1 reads SGHTA; CDR2 reads FQGNSA. The germline V and J ends were trimmed by 6 bases and 0 bases, with 12 bases remaining between them. The CDR3 loop reads CASRRSGGSYNEQFF. The CDR3 DNA is TGTGCCAGCAGGCGCAGCGGTGGCTCCTACAATGAGCAGTTCTTC.

The chain carries TRBV7-9 and TRBJ1-2; TRBD1 agrees at 10 bases. CDR3 length: 17 amino acids. Germline CDR1 is SEHNR and CDR2 is FQNEAQ (reference sequence). The V gene end was trimmed by 0 bases and the J gene end by 6 bases; junction bases not matched to a gene: 10. CDR3 nucleotide sequence: TGTGCCAGCAGCTTAGCGCAGACAGGGGGCCTGATAGATGGCTACACCTTC. Translating it yields CASSLAQTGGLIDGYTF. The full variable domain, completed using reference TRBV7-9 and TRBJ1-2, is DTGVSQNPRHKITKRGQNVTFRCDPISEHNRLYWYRQTLGQGPEFLTYFQNEAQLEKSRLLSDRFSAERPKGSFSTLEIQRTEQGDSAMYLCASSLAQTGGLIDGYTFGSGTRLTVV.

J is TRBJ2-5 and V is TRBV7-9, with 10 bases aligning to TRBD1. The J call may be in error: the DNA end matches TRBJ2-7 better. This CDR3 spans 14 amino acids. CDR1 and CDR2 from the germline V gene are SEHNR and FQNEAQ (reference sequence). This chain's CDR3 is CASSSPGTGDEQYF. CDR3 DNA sequence: TGTGCCAGCAGCTCGCCCGGGACAGGGGACGAGCAGTACTTC.